This paragraph reports one T cell receptor beta chain. Its target is unknown. The data were taken from a study of cytomegalovirus exposure and HLA in healthy donors. Profiling relied on immunoSEQ multiplex PCR, and the TCRdb table lists in-frame clones only, not all of them. The data contain some 250,000 clones, more than 75% of them singletons. Study-wide results and limits: TCR beta chains numbering some 160 were designated cytomegalovirus-associated. According to a subsequent analysis, TCR clusters from the first cohort were inclined to appear together in the roughly 110 validation repertoires.

CDR3 size: 13 residues. The germline V gene has CDR1 LNHDA and CDR2 SQIVND (reference sequence). V shed 9 bases, J shed 2 bases, and the junction held 4 bases outside the gene matches. This chain joins TRBV19 and TRBJ1-5, with TRBD1 matching over 7 bases. Sequenced sample: PBMCs. This receptor was identified in a woman under 40 in good health and CMV-seropositive. DNA for the CDR3: TGTGCCAGCCGTGGACAGGGCAATCAGCCCCAGCATTTT. This gives the protein CASRGQGNQPQHF. The full variable domain, in which reference TRBV19 and TRBJ1-5 provide the parts outside the CDR3, is DGGITQSPKYLFRKEGQNVTLSCEQNLNHDAMYWYRQDPGQGLRLIYYSQIVNDFQKGDIAEGYSVSREKKESFPLTVTSAQKNPTAFYLCASRGQGNQPQHFGDGTRLSIL.